The T cell receptor (beta chain) under discussion was sequenced for a study of cytomegalovirus exposure and HLA in healthy donors. Notes on the study in general: Later analysis showed TCR association rates varying by HLA locus, highest for DRB1 and lowest for HLA-C. Cytomegalovirus-associated TCR beta chains were listed, numbering over 150. Sequencing depth roughly uniform across donors was assumed in presence/absence analyses.

About this clone itself: Antigen specificity is unknown.

The CDR3 is made up of 11 amino acids. Trimming pared 4 bases from V and 6 bases from J, leaving 7 bases between. Looked up from germline, CDR1 is SNHLY and CDR2 is FYNNEI. Primers for the PCR totalled 60 Vbeta and 13 Jbeta. Profiled with immunoSEQ multiplex PCR; TCRdb holds only in-frame clones, not every one. This sample contains under 90,000 clones. The sequencing sample was made of PBMCs. The chain couples TRBV2 to TRBJ2-7, with unresolved D. This receptor was identified in a man aged 45-65 years in good health and CMV-seropositive. CDR3 sequence: CASSASPEQYF. The CDR3 DNA reads TGTGCCAGCAGTGCCTCCCCCGAGCAGTACTTC.